This T cell receptor beta chain was obtained from a study of vaccination effects on CD4 cells after COVID-19. Study-wide results and caveats: Common cold coronaviruses were cross-recognized by only 1 of 255 vaccine-induced clones in healthy vaccinees. Late after vaccination, infection- and vaccine-induced clones showed marked clonal contraction.

Sequenced by immunoSEQ multiplex PCR; TCRdb stores in-frame clones only, minus some. The profile shows approximately 37,000 clones, more than 65% of them singletons. This clone has only a few counts. Its antigen is unidentified. Germline V CDR1 and CDR2: SNHLY, FYNNEI. The CDR3 loop spans 13 amino acids. The V segment lost 4 bases and the J segment 8 bases; nucleotides outside the gene matches: 7. At the end of less than 12 days of culture, CD4+ T cells were isolated. It was two doses of either the BNT162b2 or mRNA-1273 vaccine that participants received. On days 3 and 7, fresh IL-2 medium replaced half the medium.

Here the sequenced sample was CD4+ T cells from PBMCs cultured without peptide, taken after COVID-19 vaccination. The chain recombines TRBV2 with TRBJ1-2, with 7 bases lining up with TRBD1. This sequence originates from a human donor who received a COVID-19 vaccine. The CDR3 reads CASSAVTGDGYTF. The CDR3 DNA is TGTGCCAGCAGTGCTGTAACAGGGGACGGCTACACCTTC.